This record covers a single T cell receptor (beta chain). The authors' processing: Estimation of nucleated cell counts relied on the amplification of reference gene primers. The table came from immunoSEQ multiplex PCR; TCRdb's copy has only in-frame clones and leaves some out. V and J calls and clone size are copied from that table; D and trimming were computed from the DNA. The table shows 150,000 to 190,000 clones, with 80% to 90% occurring only once. This specimen belongs to a study of blood T cell repertoires in COVID-19. Study-level background: Whether acute or convalescent, the COVID-19 samples came from the United States, Italy and Spain.

After removal of 5 bases from V and 5 bases from J, the junction contained 7 bases not matched to a gene. The CDR3 runs 14 residues. The germline CDR1 and CDR2 sequences are MRHNA and SNTAGT. Sequenced sample: peripheral blood. The chain recombines TRBV6-4 with TRBJ2-3, with 7 bases matching TRBD2. The TCR was taken from a middle-aged woman with acute or convalescent COVID-19. CDR3 coding DNA: TGTGCCAGCAGTCCGGGAGGTCGTGTAGATACGCAGTATTTT. Its translation: CASSPGGRVDTQYF.